This T cell receptor beta chain was captured in a study of blood T cell repertoires in COVID-19 (dated by TCRdb to 2020 to 2021). About the study as a whole: Collaborator samples came from the United States, Italy and Spain and covered acute and convalescent phases of COVID-19. The material from the prospective study consisted of cDNA or gDNA derived from T cells, B-cell-depleted T cells, or PBMCs. Subjects who had been exposed to COVID-19, were actively infected with it, or had recovered from it provided the deeply sampled blood TCRbeta repertoires that made up the dataset. The repertoires were released in a freely available public database intended as a resource for research on the immune response to SARS-CoV-2. Samples came from the ongoing ImmuneRACE study (first 160 participants) plus 1,254 subjects from 6 global collaborators. The sample metadata nearly always contained a de-identified subject ID, COVID-19 status, age in years and sex. HLA class I and class II types, where available, came from metadata supplied by the sample provider rather than from assay-based typing.

General study outcomes and caveats: How much clinical and demographic metadata was included differed by source and by participant, and the metadata was provided uncurated.

Turning to this clone: It has no known antigen specificity. Per-base quality was not reported, and no clone a single base away is much larger than it.

The collaborating institutions used their own protocols to collect whole blood in K2EDTA tubes. For TCRbeta analysis, collaborators shipped samples as frozen whole blood, isolated PBMCs, or DNA extracted from either of those sample types. TCRbeta CDR3 regions were amplified from genomic DNA using the immunoSEQ Assay, a bias-controlled multiplex PCR. In the paper's pipeline: Nucleated cell counts per sample were estimated from amplification of reference gene primers within the assay. To quantify the absolute abundance of each unique TCRbeta CDR3 rearrangement, sequence reads were collapsed and filtered. For each sample, productive Simpson clonality was calculated by taking the square root of Simpson's diversity index across productive rearrangements. What TCRdb holds here is the immuneACCESS table cut down to in-frame rearrangements. Part of the clones is not present; checked against another copy, under half of the missing clones reflect an unresolved V gene, and the others are unexplained. D and trimming were read from the DNA, whereas the V and J calls and clone size are those reported in that table. For this sample the table gives approximately 410,000 clones, of which just over 85% were detected only once. The top ten hold over 1.1% of the sample.

The V end loses 6 bases and the J end loses 1 base, and a stretch of 6 bases separates them. Based on the germline V gene (reference sequence), the CDR1 and CDR2 sequences are WNHNN and SYGVQD. Including the terminal cysteine and phenylalanine, the CDR3 comprises 13 residues. Just CDR3 DNA is preserved here, 39 bases in frame from base 1. The V gene is TRBV10-1 and the J gene is TRBJ2-2; there is no confident call for the D gene. The sequence came from a woman between 25 and 40 years old with active or convalescent COVID-19. Sequenced material: peripheral blood. The sequenced DNA is TGCGCCAGCAGCAGGCAGAACACCGGGGAGCTGTTTTTT. Protein translation: CASSRQNTGELFF.